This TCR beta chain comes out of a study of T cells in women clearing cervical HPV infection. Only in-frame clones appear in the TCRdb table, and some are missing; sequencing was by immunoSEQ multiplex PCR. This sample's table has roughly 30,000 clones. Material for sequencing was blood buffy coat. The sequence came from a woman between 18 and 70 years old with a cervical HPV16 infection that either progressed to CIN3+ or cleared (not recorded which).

The CDR3 loop reads CSARMGAGQPQHF. The sequenced part of the CDR3 DNA is TGCAGTGCTAGAATGGGGGCGGGCCAGCCC. The gene calls are TRBV20-1 and TRBJ1-5, with D perhaps TRBD1 (6 bases). The read comes to an end 3 residues before the CDR3 does, leaving the germline J gene to fill in the end. The CDR3 extends over 13 amino acids. Germline V gene data show CDR1 as DFQATT and CDR2 as SNEGSKA (reference sequence). The V end lost 2 bases, the J end lost 7 bases, and 12 bases lay between the germline ends.